Described below is a single T cell receptor beta chain sequence and its context. This sample is drawn from a study of OX40 agonist ivuxolimab in advanced cancers. Trimming left V 6 bases short and J 6 bases short, with 15 bases between. The CDR3 length is 13 residues. Germline V CDR1 and CDR2: MDHEN, SYDVKM. Method: immunoSEQ multiplex PCR; TCRdb's copy keeps in-frame clones and lacks some. The sample has about 67,000 clones, about 88% seen once; the top ten hold approximately 2%. V gene TRBV28 combines with J gene TRBJ2-7; D may match TRBD1 or TRBD2 (5 bases each). This specimen consisted of CD4+ or CD8+ T cells sorted from blood, obtained in a trial of the OX40 agonist ivuxolimab. The source of this sequence is an adult with an advanced solid tumor such as melanoma, head and neck, liver or kidney cancer. CDR3 sequence reads: CASSPGTVGEQYF. CDR3 sequence (DNA): TGTGCCAGCAGCCCCGGGACGGTCGGCGAGCAGTACTTC. The complete variable domain, with remaining parts taken from reference TRBV28 and TRBJ2-7, reads DVKVTQSSRYLVKRTGEKVFLECVQDMDHENMFWYRQDPGLGLRLIYFSYDVKMKEKGDIPEGYSVSREKKERFSLILESASTNQTSMYLCASSPGTVGEQYFGPGTRLTVT.